Shown below are 10 T cell receptor beta chains from a single sample sequenced in a study of blood T cell repertoires in COVID-19. Using immunoSEQ multiplex PCR, the repertoire was profiled, and TCRdb retains in-frame clones only, with some absent. Of roughly 150,000 clones detected, 88% appear once; the ten largest clones hold approximately 2.4%. What was sequenced was peripheral blood. These receptors originate from a woman in her 70s with acute or convalescent COVID-19.

The chain has TRBV30 and TRBJ1-3; D gene ambiguous. The CDR3 consists of 15 residues. V was clipped by 4 bases and J by 1 base, with 14 bases between them. CDR1 is GTSNPN, CDR2 SVGIG, per germline (reference sequence). CDR3 sequence (DNA): TGTGCCTGGATTAGAACAGCTACATCTGGAAACACCATATATTTT. It translates to CAWIRTATSGNTIYF.

CDR3 DNA sequence: TGCGCCAGCAGCCAAGATTGGCGACAGGGGAGAAAAAGCAATCAGCCCCAGCATTTT. Its protein is CASSQDWRQGRKSNQPQHF. The chain has TRBV4-3 and TRBJ1-5; TRBD1 agrees at 8 bases. The CDR3 length is 19 residues. V lost 0 bases to trimming and J lost 1 base; unmatched junction nucleotides: 11. Germline lookup yields CDR1 LGHNA and CDR2 YSLEER.

The V and J genes are TRBV10-3 and TRBJ2-5, with 8 bases fitting TRBD1. Germline values: CDR1 ENHRY, CDR2 SYGVKD. V gave up 6 bases and J gave up 10 bases; unmatched junction bases: 16. The CDR3 sequence is 15 residues long. The CDR3 protein is CAIRGDRGGDGDQYF. CDR3 coding DNA: TGTGCCATCAGGGGCGACAGGGGCGGGGACGGGGACCAGTACTTC.

J is TRBJ2-7 and V is TRBV11-2; the D gene is possibly TRBD1 (6 bases). The germline V gene encodes CDR1 SGHAT and CDR2 FQNNGV. V dropped 2 bases and J dropped 2 bases, with 7 bases sitting between them. The CDR3 runs 13 residues. The CDR3 reads CASSLNRAYEQYF. CDR3 nucleotide sequence: TGTGCCAGCAGCTTAAACAGGGCCTACGAGCAGTACTTC.

A single count supports this clone. This chain uses TRBV2 with TRBJ1-1, with 8 bases identical to TRBD1. The length of the CDR3 is 14 residues. CDR1 and CDR2 (germline): SNHLY, FYNNEI. V was clipped by 6 bases and J by 1 base; unmatched bases: 4. The CDR3 reads CASRDRVSNTEAFF. As DNA, the CDR3 is TGTGCCAGCAGGGACAGGGTATCGAACACTGAAGCTTTCTTT.

This clone was recorded once. The chain recombines TRBV6-1 with TRBJ1-1; D remains unclear. The ends were cut back, 1 base at V and 6 bases at J, with 15 bases in the middle. Germline V CDR1 and CDR2: MNHNS, SASEGT. The CDR3 runs to 15 residues. CDR3 coding DNA: TGTGCCAGCAGTGAAGTTAAGTGGGCGCTACCTGAAGCTTTCTTT. Translating gives CASSEVKWALPEAFF.

The chain carries TRBV27 and TRBJ2-1; 12 bases agree with TRBD1. Germline CDR1 is MNHEY and CDR2 is SMNVEV (reference sequence). The CDR3 has 17 amino acids. The trim removed 0 bases at V and 8 bases at J, leaving 8 bases unmatched. This chain's CDR3 is CASSLSGDRGPSYEQFF. As DNA, the CDR3 is TGTGCCAGCAGTTTATCGGGGGACAGGGGGCCCTCGTATGAGCAGTTCTTC.

With regard to this clone: Different DNA sequences within this sample yield the same CDR3. This chain uses TRBV5-1 with TRBJ1-4; TRBD1 matches 7 bases. This CDR3 has 14 amino acids. From germline, CDR1 is SGHRS and CDR2 YFSETQ. V gave up 3 bases and J gave up 4 bases; unmatched junction bases: 3. CDR3 in DNA: TGCGCCAGCAGCTCGGGACAGTATAATGAAAAACTGTTTTTT. This translates into CASSSGQYNEKLFF.

This chain links TRBV27 with TRBJ1-2, with a weak D call TRBD1 (6 bases). The CDR3 contains 15 residues. Germline V CDR1 and CDR2: MNHEY, SMNVEV (reference sequence). V dropped 5 bases and J dropped 8 bases, with 21 bases sitting between them. The CDR3, as DNA: TGTGCCAGCAGTGACAGGCCCTATGAGTCGGTCGGCTACACCTTC. Its protein is CASSDRPYESVGYTF.

The CDR3 reads CASSQDWLAGKETQYF. Written as DNA, the CDR3 is TGCGCCAGCAGCCAAGATTGGCTAGCGGGGAAAGAGACCCAGTACTTC. The chain is built from TRBV4-1 and TRBJ2-5, with 9 bases matching TRBD2. The germline gives CDR1 MGHRA, CDR2 YSYEKL. The CDR3 covers 16 residues. Trimming removed 0 bases from V and 3 bases from J; junction bases left unmatched: 5.